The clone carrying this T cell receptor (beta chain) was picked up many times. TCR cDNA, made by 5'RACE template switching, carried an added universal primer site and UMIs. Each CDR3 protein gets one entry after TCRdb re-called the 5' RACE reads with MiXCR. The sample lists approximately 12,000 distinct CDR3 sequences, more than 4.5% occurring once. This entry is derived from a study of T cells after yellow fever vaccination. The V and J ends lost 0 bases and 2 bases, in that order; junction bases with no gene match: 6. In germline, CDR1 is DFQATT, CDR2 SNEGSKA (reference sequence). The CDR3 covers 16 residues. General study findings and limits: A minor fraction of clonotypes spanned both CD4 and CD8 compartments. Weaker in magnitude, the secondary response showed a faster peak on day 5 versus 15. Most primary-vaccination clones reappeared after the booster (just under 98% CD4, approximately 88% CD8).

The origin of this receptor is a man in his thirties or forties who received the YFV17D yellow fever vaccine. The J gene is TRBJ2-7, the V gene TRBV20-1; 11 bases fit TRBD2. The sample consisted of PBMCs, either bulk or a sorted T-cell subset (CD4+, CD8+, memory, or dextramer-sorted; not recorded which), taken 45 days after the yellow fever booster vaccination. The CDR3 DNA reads TGCAGTGCTAGAGATGGGACTAGCGGTTTTCCCTACGAGCAGTACTTC. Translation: CSARDGTSGFPYEQYF.